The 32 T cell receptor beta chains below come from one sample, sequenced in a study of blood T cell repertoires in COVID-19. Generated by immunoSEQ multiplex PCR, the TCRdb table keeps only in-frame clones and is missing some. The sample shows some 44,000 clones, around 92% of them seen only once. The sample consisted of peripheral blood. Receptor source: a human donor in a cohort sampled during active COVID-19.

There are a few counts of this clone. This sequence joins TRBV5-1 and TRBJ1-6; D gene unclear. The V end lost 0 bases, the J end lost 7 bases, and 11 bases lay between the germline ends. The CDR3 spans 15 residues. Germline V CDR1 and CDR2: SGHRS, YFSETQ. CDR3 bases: TGCGCCAGCAGCTTGGCGCACTCGCTAAATTCACCCCTCCACTTT. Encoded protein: CASSLAHSLNSPLHF.

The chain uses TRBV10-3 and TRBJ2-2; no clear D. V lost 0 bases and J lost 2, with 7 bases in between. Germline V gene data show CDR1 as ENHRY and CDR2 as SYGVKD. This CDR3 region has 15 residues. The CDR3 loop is CAISESPGNTGELFF. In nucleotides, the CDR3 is TGTGCCATCAGTGAGTCGCCAGGAAACACCGGGGAGCTGTTTTTT.

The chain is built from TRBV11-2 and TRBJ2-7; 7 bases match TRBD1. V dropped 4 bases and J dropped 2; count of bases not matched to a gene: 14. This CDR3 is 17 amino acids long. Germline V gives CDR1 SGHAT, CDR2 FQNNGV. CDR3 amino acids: CASSSPRQGQHTYEQYF. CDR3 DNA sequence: TGTGCCAGCAGCTCCCCCCGGCAGGGACAGCACACCTACGAGCAGTACTTC. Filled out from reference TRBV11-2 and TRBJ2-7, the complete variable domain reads EAGVAQSPRYKIIEKRQSVAFWCNPISGHATLYWYQQILGQGPKLLIQFQNNGVVDDSQLPKDRFSAERLKGVDSTLKIQPAKLEDSAVYLCASSSPRQGQHTYEQYFGPGTRLTVT.

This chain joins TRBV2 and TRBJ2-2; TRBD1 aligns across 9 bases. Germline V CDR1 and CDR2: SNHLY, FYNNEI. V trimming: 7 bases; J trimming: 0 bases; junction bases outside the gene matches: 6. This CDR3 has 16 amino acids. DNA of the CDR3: TGTGCCAGCAAGGTGGGACAGGGAGCGAACACCGGGGAGCTGTTTTTT. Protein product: CASKVGQGANTGELFF.

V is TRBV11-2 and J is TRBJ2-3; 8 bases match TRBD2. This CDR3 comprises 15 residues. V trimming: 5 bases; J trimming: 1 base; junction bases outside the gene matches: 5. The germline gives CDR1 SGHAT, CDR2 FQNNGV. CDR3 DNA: TGTGCCAGCAGCCCCGGACTAGCTGGCACAGATACGCAGTATTTT. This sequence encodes CASSPGLAGTDTQYF.

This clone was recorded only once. CDR3 in DNA: TGTGCCAGCAGCGCCGCCTTCGGTGGCTACACCTTC. As protein: CASSAAFGGYTF. V usage is TRBV7-2 and J usage is TRBJ1-2; D call uncertain. Germline V CDR1 and CDR2: SGHTA, FQGNSA. CDR3 length equals 12 residues. Between the trimmed V and J ends, which lost 5 bases and 7 bases, there was a span of 11 bases.

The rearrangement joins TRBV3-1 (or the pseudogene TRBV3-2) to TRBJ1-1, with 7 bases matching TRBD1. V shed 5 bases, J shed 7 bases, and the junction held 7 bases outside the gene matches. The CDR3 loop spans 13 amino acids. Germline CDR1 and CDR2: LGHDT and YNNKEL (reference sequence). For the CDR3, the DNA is TGTGCCAGCAGCTACAGGGGTGGCCTTGAAGCTTTCTTT. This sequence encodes CASSYRGGLEAFF.

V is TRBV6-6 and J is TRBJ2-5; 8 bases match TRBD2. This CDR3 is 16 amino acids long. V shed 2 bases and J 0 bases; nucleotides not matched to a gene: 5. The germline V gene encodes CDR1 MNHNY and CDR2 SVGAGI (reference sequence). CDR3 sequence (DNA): TGTGCCAGCAGTTACCGTAGCGGGACGTACCAAGAGACCCAGTACTTC. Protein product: CASSYRSGTYQETQYF.

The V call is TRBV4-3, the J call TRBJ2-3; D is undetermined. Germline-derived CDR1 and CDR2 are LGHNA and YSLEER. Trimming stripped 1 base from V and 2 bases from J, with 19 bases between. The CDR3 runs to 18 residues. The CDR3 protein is CASSQGVSRIMTTDTQYF. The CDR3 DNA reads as TGCGCCAGCAGCCAAGGAGTCAGCAGGATCATGACCACAGATACGCAGTATTTT.

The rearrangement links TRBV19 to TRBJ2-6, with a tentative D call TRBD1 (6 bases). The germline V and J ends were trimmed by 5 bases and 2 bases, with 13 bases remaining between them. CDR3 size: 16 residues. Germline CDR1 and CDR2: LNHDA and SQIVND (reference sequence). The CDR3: CASSAHREPGANVLTF. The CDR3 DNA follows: TGTGCCAGTAGTGCACACAGGGAACCTGGGGCCAACGTCCTGACTTTC.

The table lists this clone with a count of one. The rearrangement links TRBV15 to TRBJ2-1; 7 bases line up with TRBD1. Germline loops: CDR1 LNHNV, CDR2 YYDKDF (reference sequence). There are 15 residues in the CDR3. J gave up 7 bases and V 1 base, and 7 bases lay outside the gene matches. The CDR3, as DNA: TGTGCCACCAGCAGAGCCGGGACAGCCATTAATGAGCAGTTCTTC. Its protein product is CATSRAGTAINEQFF.

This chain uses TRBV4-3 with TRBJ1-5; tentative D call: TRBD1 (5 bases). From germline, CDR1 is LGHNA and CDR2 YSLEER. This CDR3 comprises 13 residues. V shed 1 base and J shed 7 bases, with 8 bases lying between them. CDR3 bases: TGCGCCAGCAGCCAAGGACAGAAACAGCCCCAGCATTTT. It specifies CASSQGQKQPQHF.

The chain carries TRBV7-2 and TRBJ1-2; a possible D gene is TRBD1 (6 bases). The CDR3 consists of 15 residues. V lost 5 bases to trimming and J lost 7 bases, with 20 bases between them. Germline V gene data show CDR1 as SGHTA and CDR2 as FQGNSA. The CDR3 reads CASSVSQGKRGGYTF. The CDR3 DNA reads TGTGCCAGCAGCGTATCACAGGGAAAGAGGGGTGGCTACACCTTC.

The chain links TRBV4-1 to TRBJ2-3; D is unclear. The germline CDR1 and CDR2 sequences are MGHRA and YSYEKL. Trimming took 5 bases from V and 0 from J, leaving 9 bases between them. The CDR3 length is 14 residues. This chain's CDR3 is CASSLASSTDTQYF. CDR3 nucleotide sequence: TGCGCCAGCAGCTTGGCTTCTAGCACAGATACGCAGTATTTT.

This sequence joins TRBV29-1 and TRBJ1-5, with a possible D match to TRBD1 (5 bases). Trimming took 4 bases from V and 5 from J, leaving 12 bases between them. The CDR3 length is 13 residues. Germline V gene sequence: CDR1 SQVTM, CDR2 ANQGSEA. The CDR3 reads CSVAQGGDQPQHF. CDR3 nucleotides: TGCAGCGTTGCCCAGGGTGGCGATCAGCCCCAGCATTTT.

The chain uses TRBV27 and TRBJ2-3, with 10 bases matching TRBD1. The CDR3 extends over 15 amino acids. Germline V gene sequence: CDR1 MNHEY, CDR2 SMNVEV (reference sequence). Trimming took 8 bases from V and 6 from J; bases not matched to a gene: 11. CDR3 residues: CASWSDGTGDDTQYF. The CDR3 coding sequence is TGTGCCAGCTGGTCGGACGGGACAGGGGATGATACGCAGTATTTT.

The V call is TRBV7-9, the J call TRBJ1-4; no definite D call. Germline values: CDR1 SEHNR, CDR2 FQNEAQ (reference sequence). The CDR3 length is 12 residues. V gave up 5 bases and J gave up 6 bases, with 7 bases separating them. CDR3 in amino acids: CASSPTHEKLFF. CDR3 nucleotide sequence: TGTGCCAGCAGCCCAACACATGAAAAACTGTTTTTT.

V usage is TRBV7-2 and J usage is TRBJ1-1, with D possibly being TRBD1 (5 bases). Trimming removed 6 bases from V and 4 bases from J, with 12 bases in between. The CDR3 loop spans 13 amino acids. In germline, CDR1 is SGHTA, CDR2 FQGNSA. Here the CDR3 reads CASRLGGGTEAFF. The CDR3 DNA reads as TGTGCCAGCAGGCTGGGGGGGGGCACTGAAGCTTTCTTT.

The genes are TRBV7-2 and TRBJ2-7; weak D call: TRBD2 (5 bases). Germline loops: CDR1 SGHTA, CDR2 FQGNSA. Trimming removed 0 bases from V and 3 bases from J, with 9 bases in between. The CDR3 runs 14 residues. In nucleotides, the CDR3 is TGTGCCAGCAGCTTAGCCGGGGTTGACTACGAGCAGTACTTC. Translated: CASSLAGVDYEQYF. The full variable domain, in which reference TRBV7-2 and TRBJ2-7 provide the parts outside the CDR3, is GAGVSQSPSNKVTEKGKDVELRCDPISGHTALYWYRQSLGQGLEFLIYFQGNSAPDKSGLPSDRFSAERTGGSVSTLTIQRTQQEDSAVYLCASSLAGVDYEQYFGPGTRLTVT.

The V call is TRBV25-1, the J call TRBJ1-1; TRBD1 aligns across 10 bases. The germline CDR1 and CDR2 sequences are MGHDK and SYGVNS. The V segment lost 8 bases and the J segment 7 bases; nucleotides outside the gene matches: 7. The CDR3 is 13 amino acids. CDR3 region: CASGARDRGEAFF. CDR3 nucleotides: TGTGCCAGCGGAGCCCGGGACAGGGGTGAAGCTTTCTTT.

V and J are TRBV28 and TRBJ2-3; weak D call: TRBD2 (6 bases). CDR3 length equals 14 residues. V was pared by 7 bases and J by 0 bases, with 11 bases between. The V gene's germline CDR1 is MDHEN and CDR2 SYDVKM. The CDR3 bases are TGTGCCAGCAAGTGGAGCGGGAGCACAGATACGCAGTATTTT. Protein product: CASKWSGSTDTQYF. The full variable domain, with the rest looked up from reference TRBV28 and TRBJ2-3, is DVKVTQSSRYLVKRTGEKVFLECVQDMDHENMFWYRQDPGLGLRLIYFSYDVKMKEKGDIPEGYSVSREKKERFSLILESASTNQTSMYLCASKWSGSTDTQYFGPGTRLTVL.

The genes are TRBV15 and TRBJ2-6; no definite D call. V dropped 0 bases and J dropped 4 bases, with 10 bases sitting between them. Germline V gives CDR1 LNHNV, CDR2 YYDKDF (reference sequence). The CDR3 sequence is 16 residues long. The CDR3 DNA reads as TGTGCCACCAGCAGAGATTCCGGGTGGGGGGCCAACGTCCTGACTTTC. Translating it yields CATSRDSGWGANVLTF.

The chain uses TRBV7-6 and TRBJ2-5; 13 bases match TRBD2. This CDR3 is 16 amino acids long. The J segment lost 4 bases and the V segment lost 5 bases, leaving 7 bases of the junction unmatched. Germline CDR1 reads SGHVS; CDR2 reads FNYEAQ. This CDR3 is CASSPARTSGRETQYF. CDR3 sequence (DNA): TGTGCCAGCAGCCCAGCGCGGACTAGCGGGAGAGAGACCCAGTACTTC.

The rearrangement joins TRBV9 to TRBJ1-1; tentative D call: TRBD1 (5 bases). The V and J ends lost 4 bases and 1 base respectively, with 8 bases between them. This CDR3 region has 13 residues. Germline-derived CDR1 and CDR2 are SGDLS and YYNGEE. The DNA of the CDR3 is TGTGCCAGCAGCCACAGGCAGAACACTGAAGCTTTCTTT. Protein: CASSHRQNTEAFF.

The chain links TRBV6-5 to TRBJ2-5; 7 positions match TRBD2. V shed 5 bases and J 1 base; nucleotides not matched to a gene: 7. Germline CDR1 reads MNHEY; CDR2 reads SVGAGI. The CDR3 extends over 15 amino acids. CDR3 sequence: CASSTQRDIQETQYF. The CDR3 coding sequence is TGTGCCAGCAGTACTCAGCGGGATATCCAAGAGACCCAGTACTTC.

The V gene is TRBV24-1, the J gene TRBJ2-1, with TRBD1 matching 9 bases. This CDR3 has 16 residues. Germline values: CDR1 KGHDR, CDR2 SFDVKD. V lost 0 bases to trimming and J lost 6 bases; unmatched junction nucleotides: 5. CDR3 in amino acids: CATSDLTGTGSNEQFF. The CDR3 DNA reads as TGTGCCACCAGTGATTTGACCGGGACAGGGTCCAATGAGCAGTTCTTC.

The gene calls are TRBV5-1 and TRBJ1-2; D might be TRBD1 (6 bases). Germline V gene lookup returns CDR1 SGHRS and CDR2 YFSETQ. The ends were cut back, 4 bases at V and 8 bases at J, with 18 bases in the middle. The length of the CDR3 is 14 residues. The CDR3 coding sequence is TGCGCCAGCAGCCCACCCGTCGGGGGGCGAGGCTACACCTTC. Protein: CASSPPVGGRGYTF. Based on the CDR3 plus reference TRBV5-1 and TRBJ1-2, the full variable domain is KAGVTQTPRYLIKTRGQQVTLSCSPISGHRSVSWYQQTPGQGLQFLFEYFSETQRNKGNFPGRFSGRQFSNSRSEMNVSTLELGDSALYLCASSPPVGGRGYTFGSGTRLTVV.

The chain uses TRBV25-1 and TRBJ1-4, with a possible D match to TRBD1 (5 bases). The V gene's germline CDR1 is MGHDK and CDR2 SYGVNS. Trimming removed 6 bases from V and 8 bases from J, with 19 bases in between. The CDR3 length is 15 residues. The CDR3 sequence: CASSEMGRVGEKLFF. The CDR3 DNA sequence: TGTGCCAGCAGCGAGATGGGCAGGGTGGGAGAAAAACTGTTTTTT.

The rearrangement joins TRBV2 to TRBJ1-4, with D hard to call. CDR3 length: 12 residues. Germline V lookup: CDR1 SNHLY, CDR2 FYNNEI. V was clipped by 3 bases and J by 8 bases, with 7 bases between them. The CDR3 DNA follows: TGTGCCAGCAGTGAGGTGGCCGAAAAACTGTTTTTT. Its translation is CASSEVAEKLFF. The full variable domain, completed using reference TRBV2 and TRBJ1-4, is EPEVTQTPSHQVTQMGQEVILRCVPISNHLYFYWYRQILGQKVEFLVSFYNNEISEKSEIFDDQFSVERPDGSNFTLKIRSTKLEDSAMYFCASSEVAEKLFFGSGTQLSVL.

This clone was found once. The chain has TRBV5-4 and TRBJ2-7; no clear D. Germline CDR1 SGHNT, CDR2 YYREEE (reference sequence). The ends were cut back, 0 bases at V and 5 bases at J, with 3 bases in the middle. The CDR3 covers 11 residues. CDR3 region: CASSLGDEQYF. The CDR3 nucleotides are TGTGCCAGCAGCTTGGGAGACGAGCAGTACTTC. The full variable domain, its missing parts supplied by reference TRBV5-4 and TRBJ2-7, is ETGVTQSPTHLIKTRGQQVTLRCSSQSGHNTVSWYQQALGQGPQFIFQYYREEENGRGNFPPRFSGLQFPNYSSELNVNALELDDSALYLCASSLGDEQYFGPGTRLTVT.

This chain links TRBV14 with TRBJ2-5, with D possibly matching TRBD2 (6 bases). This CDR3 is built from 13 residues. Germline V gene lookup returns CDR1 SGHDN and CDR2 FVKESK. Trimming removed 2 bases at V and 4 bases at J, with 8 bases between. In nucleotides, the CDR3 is TGTGCCAGCAGCCAATGGGGGGTAGAGACCCAGTACTTC. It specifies CASSQWGVETQYF. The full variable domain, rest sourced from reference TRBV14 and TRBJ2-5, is EAGVTQFPSHSVIEKGQTVTLRCDPISGHDNLYWYRRVMGKEIKFLLHFVKESKQDESGMPNNRFLAERTGGTYSTLKVQPAELEDSGVYFCASSQWGVETQYFGPGTRLLVL.

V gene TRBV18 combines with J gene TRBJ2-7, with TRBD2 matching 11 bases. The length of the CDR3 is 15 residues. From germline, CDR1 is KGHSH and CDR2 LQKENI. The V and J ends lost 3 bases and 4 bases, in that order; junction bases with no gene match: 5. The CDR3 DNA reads TGTGCCAGCTCACCTGGGACTAGCGGACTATACGAGCAGTACTTC. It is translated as CASSPGTSGLYEQYF.